This T cell receptor beta chain appears in the sequencing data of a study of T cell repertoires in cytomegalovirus infection. The overall study: CMV epitopes in the study were HLA-C-restricted (recently identified) and HLA-B-restricted (well studied).

MiXCR was run by TCRdb on the reads, yielding one entry per CDR3 protein. The sample holds about 340,000 distinct CDR3 sequences; around 29% are singletons and the top ten take over 15%. A word on this clonotype: Its matching antigen is unknown.

The sequencing used cultured PBMCs, collected from culture after CMV antigen stimulation. The TCR was taken from a human donor in good health (CMV status not recorded). Some clones in this sample may be carry-over from other donors' samples.

The CDR3 reads CASSPWTGRENNSPLHF. CDR3 nucleotide sequence: TGTGCCAGCAGCCCTTGGACAGGGAGGGAAAATAATTCACCCCTCCACTTT. This chain uses TRBV11-2 with TRBJ1-6, with 8 bases identical to TRBD1. Germline CDR1 reads SGHAT; CDR2 reads FQNNGV. Trimming cost V 5 bases and J 5 bases; bases outside gene matches: 11. The CDR3 is 17 amino acids.